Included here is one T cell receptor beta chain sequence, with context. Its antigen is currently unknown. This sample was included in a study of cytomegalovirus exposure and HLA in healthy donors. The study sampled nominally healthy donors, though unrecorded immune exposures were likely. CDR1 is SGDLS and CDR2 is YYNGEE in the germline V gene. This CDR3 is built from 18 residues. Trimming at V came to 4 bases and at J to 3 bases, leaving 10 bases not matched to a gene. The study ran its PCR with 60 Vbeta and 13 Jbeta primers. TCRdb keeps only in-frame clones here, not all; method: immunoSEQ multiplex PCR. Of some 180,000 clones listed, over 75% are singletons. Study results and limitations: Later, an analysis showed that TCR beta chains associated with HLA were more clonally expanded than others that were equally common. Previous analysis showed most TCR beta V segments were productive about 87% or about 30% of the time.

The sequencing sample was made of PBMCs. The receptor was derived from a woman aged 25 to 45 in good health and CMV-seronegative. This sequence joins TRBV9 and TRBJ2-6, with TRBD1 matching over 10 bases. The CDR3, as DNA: TGTGCCAGCAGCAGCCGGGACAGGGGACGCGGTGGGGCCAACGTCCTGACTTTC. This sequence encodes CASSSRDRGRGGANVLTF.